A single T cell receptor (beta chain) is shown here with its context. Original data processing: Scientists estimated how many nucleated cells there were by amplifying reference gene primers. Method: immunoSEQ multiplex PCR; TCRdb's copy keeps in-frame clones and lacks some. That table supplies the V and J calls and clone size; D and trimming were determined from the DNA. Among 52,000 or so clones listed, roughly 90% were seen once. CDR1 and CDR2 from the germline V gene are MNHEY and SVGAGI. Unmatched junction bases numbered 2, after V lost 2 bases and J lost 4 bases. This CDR3 spans 14 amino acids. The source of the sample is a study of blood T cell repertoires in COVID-19. Study-level background: COVID-19 samples collected from the United States, Italy and Spain covered acute and convalescent phases. PBMCs, B-cell-depleted T cells, or T cells provided the cDNA or gDNA that made up the material.

The chain joins TRBV6-5 to TRBJ2-7; 10 bases match TRBD2. Sequenced: peripheral blood. The clonotype was recovered from a man aged 50-60 years with acute or convalescent COVID-19. CDR3 sequence (DNA): TGTGCCAGCAGTTACAGTAGCGGGAGGTACGAGCAGTACTTC. Its protein product is CASSYSSGRYEQYF.